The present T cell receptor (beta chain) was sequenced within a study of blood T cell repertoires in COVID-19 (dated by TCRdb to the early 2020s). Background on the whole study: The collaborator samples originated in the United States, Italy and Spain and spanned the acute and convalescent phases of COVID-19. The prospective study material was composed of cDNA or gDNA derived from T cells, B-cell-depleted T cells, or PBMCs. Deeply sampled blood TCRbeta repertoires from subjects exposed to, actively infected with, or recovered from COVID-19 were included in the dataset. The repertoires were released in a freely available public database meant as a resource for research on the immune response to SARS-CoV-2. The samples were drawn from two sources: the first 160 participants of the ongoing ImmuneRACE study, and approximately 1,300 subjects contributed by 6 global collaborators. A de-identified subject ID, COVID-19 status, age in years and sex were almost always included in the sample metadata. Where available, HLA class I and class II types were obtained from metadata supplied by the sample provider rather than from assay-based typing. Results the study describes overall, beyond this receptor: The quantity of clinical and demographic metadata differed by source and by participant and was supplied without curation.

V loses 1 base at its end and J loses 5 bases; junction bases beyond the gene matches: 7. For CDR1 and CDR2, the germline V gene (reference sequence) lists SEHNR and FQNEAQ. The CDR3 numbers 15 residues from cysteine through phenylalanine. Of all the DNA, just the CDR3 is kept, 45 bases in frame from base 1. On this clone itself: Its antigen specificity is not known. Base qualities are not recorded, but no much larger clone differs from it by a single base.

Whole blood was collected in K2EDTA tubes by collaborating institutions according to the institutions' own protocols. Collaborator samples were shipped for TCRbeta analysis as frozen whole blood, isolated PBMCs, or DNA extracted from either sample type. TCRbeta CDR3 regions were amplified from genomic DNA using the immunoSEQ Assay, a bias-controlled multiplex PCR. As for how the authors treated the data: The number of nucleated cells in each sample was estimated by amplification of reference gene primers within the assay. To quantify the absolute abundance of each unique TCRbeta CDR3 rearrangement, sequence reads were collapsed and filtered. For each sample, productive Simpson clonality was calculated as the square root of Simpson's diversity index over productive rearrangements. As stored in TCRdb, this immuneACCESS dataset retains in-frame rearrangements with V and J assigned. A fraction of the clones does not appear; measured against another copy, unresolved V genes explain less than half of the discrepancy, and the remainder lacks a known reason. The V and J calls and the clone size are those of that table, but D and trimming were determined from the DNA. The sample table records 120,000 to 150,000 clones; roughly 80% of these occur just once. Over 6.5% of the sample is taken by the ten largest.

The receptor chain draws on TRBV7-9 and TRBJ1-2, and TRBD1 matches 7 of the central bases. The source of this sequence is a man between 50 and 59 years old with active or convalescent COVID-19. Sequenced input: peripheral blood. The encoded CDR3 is CASSLGPGGRYGYTF. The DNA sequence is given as TGTGCCAGCAGCTTAGGCCCAGGGGGACGGTATGGCTACACCTTC.